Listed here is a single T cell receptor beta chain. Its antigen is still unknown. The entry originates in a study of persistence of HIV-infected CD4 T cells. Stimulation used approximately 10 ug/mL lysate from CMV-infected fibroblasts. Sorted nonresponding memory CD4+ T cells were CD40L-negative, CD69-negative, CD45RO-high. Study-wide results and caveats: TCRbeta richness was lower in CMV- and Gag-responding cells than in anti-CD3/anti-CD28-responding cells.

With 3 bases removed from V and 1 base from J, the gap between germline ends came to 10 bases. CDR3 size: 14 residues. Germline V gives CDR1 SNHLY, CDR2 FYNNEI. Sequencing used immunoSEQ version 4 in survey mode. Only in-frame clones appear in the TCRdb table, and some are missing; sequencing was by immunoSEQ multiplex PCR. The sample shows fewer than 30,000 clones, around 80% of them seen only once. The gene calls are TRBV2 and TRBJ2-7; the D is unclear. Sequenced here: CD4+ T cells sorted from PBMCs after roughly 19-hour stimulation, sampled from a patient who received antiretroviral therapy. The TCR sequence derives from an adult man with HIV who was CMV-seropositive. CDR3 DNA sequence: TGTGCCAGCAGTGACGGGTACAAGTCCTACGAGCAGTACTTC. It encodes CASSDGYKSYEQYF. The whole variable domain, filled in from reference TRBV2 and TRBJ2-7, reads EPEVTQTPSHQVTQMGQEVILRCVPISNHLYFYWYRQILGQKVEFLVSFYNNEISEKSEIFDDQFSVERPDGSNFTLKIRSTKLEDSAMYFCASSDGYKSYEQYFGPGTRLTVT.